The subject of this entry is one T cell receptor beta chain. The antigen remains undetermined. This sample was included in a study of T cell responses to AZD1222 COVID-19 vaccine. Researchers grouped second doses given at about 4 or about 12 weeks into one pool. The germline V gene has CDR1 SNHLY and CDR2 FYNNEI. The CDR3 loop spans 13 amino acids. V gave up 5 bases and J gave up 7 bases; unmatched junction bases: 5. Overall study findings and caveats: The study identified only five to seven AZD1222 recipients as seropositive at baseline. White British people made up most donors, females outnumbered males, and clonal diversity was possibly underestimated.

TCRdb keeps only in-frame clones here, not all; method: immunoSEQ multiplex PCR. The top ten hold 2.5% to 3.5% of the sample, which has about 140,000 clones, around 89% seen once. The TCR was taken from an adult who received the AZD1222 COVID-19 vaccine. V and J are TRBV2 and TRBJ2-1, with 7 bases identical to TRBD1. This sample comprised peripheral blood, obtained 28 days after the second AZD1222 dose. CDR3 amino acids: CASSRQGRNEQFF. The DNA for the CDR3 is TGTGCCAGCAGTCGACAGGGTAGGAATGAGCAGTTCTTC.